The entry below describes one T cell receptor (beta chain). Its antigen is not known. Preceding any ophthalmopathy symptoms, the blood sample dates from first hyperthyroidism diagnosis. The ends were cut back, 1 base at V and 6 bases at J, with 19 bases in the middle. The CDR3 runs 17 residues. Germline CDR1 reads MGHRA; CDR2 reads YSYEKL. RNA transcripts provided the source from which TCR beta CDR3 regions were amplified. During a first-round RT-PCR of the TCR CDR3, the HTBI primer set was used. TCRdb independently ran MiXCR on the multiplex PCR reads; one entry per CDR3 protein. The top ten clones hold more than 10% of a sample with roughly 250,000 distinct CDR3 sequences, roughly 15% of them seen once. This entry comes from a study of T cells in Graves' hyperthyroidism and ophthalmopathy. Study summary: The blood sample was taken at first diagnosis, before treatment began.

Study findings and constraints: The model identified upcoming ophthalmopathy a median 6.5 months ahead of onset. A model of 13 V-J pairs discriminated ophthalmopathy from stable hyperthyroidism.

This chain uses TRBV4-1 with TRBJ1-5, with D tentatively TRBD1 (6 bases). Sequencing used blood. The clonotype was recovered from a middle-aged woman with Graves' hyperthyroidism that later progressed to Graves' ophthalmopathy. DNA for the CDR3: TGCGCCAGCAGCCAAGTGGTAACGGGGGCGTTCAGTCAGCCCCAGCATTTT. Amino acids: CASSQVVTGAFSQPQHF.